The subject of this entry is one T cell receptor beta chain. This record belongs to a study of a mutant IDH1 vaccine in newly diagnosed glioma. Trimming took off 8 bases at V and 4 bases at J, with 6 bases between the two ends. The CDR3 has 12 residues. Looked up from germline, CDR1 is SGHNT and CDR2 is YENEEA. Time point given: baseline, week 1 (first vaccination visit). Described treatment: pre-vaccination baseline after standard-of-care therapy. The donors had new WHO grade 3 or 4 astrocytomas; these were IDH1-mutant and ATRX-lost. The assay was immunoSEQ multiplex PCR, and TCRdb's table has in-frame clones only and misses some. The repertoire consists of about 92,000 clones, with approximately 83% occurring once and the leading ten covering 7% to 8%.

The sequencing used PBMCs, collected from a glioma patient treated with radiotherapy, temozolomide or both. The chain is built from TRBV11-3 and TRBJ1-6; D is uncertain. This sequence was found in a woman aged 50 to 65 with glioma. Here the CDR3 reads CASCSYNSPLHF. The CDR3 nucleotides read TGTGCCAGCTGTAGTTATAATTCACCCCTCCACTTT.